This TCR beta chain was identified during a study of shared clonotypes between healthy human individuals. Comments on this clone: As yet, its antigen is unknown.

The naive CD8 population came from CD45RO-negative cells selected for CCR7, without terminally differentiated effector memory CD45RA+ cells. Study-level points and caveats: Naive subsets tended to show greater estimated richness than memory subsets. The authors sampled blood alone, and tissue repertoires likely differ.

Between the trimmed V and J ends, which lost 2 bases and 0 bases, there was a span of 3 bases. This CDR3 is built from 14 residues. CDR1 is SGDLS, CDR2 YYNGEE, per germline. Authors' processing steps: ImmunoSEQ only sent back junction sequences with no quality scores, so filtering was done differently. TCRdb's table, derived via immunoSEQ multiplex PCR, lists solely in-frame clones and lacks some. V, J and clone size are those of that table, while D and trimming were read from the DNA. This sample has 1.5 million to 2.5 million clones, with about 95% found just once. The J gene is TRBJ2-6, the V gene TRBV9; no clear D gene. The sequence was obtained from a young man in good health. The sequencing input was naive CD8+ T cells sorted from blood. The CDR3 loop reads CASSVFSGANVLTF. The CDR3 region has the DNA TGTGCCAGCAGCGTTTTCTCTGGGGCCAACGTCCTGACTTTC.